This section outlines one T cell receptor (beta chain) sequence together with its context. There is no known antigen for this receptor. One base away there is no much larger clone; base qualities are not given. The donors were under 40 Caucasian individuals from Russia, aged roughly 6 to 90 years, who were systemically healthy. Each donor gave approximately 10 milliliters of peripheral blood, collected into EDTA-treated Vacutainer tubes. Ficoll-Paque density-gradient centrifugation was used to isolate PBMCs, with at least 6.5 million obtained per sample. Trizol reagent was used to extract total RNA from the PBMCs, yielding at least 6 micrograms per sample. Naive CD45RAhigh/CD27high T cell percentages were measured by flow cytometry on a PBMC aliquot from every donor. Libraries came from 5' RACE. Sequencing took place on an Illumina HiSeq 2500. The second PCR ran for roughly 6 to 11 cycles and used a J-beta primer mix along with a sample-barcoded 5' primer. A unique molecular identifier was introduced onto each TCR beta cDNA molecule by a template-switch 5' adaptor carrying 12 random nucleotides. Each sample yielded at least 2.5 million CDR3-containing paired-end reads. First-strand cDNA was synthesized from all RNA with the Mint cDNA synthesis kit, primed by a TRBC-specific oligonucleotide. Following uracil-DNA glycosylase treatment, all cDNA underwent a first 18-cycle PCR with the universal primers M1SS and BC2_uni_R. Concerning the study's data processing: Normalization of each sample was performed by random selection of 1 million high-quality reads, each carrying a distinct molecular identifier. Instead of being binned into consensus sequences, reads that shared molecular identifiers were thrown out. MiTCR, set to a Q25 quality threshold and the strictest error-elimination algorithm, was used for CDR3 identification, clonotype clustering and error correction. A nonparametric unseen species model with Euler transformation was used to estimate lower-bound total TCR beta diversity. TCRdb trimmed public reads at Q25 via fastp, called clones via MiXCR and kept in-frame beta chains. Each CDR3 protein gets just one entry, which takes the most common genes and DNA from the rows behind it. These V and J calls derive from TCRdb rather than the authors' analysis. The sample table lists approximately 1.5 million distinct CDR3 sequences, 42% of them with a count of one. 4% of the sample is taken by the ten largest.

The germline V gene (reference sequence) provides CDR1 SEHNR and CDR2 FQNEAQ. At the junction V is shortened by 5 bases and J by 3 bases; bases outside the gene matches: 13. Spanning cysteine to phenylalanine, the CDR3 consists of 18 amino acids. Only the CDR3 DNA stays, 54 bases, in frame from base 1. The source of the sample is a study of blood T cells in healthy people across ages (dated by TCRdb to the mid-2010s). Turning to the overall study: Template switching captured roughly one uniquely barcoded TCR beta cDNA molecule per two T cells in model experiments. The study analyzed two additional independent replicas of 1 million unique cDNA reads from the same blood draw for two donors, one aged 18 to 30 and one aged 80 or older. The donors were divided into four age groups: young (average around 16 years), middle-aged (roughly 40), aged (approximately 62) and long-lived (82). To avoid experimental bias, donors of different ages were distributed randomly across sequencing lanes. Age-related changes in TCR beta repertoire diversity were measured in the study by deep sequencing normalized with unique cDNA molecular identifiers.

Overall study results and their limits: As age increased, observed TCR beta diversity per million T cells dropped in a roughly linear way, and a significant reduction was already evident by age about 36. Because donor CMV infection status was unknown, age-related changes in expanded clonotypes were potentially confounded. Since profiling was done on bulk unsorted PBMCs, naive and antigen-experienced compartments could not be conclusively compared. Estimates of total diversity based on one million sequenced T cells were considered lower bounds and underestimates. A strong correlation was found between observed TCR beta diversity and the percentage of naive T cells measured by flow cytometry. Compared with the aged group, the long-lived group had more naive CD4+ T cells, fewer expanded clones and increased TCR diversity, a pattern suggesting age selection.

The sample taken for sequencing was blood. The chain links TRBV7-9 with TRBJ2-3, with TRBD2 identical over 11 junction bases. This TCR came from a woman aged 18-35 years in good health. The CDR3 protein sequence reads: CASSHRGPTSGSTDTQYF. The nucleotide sequence is TGTGCCAGCAGCCATCGGGGGCCCACTAGCGGGAGTACAGATACGCAGTATTTT.